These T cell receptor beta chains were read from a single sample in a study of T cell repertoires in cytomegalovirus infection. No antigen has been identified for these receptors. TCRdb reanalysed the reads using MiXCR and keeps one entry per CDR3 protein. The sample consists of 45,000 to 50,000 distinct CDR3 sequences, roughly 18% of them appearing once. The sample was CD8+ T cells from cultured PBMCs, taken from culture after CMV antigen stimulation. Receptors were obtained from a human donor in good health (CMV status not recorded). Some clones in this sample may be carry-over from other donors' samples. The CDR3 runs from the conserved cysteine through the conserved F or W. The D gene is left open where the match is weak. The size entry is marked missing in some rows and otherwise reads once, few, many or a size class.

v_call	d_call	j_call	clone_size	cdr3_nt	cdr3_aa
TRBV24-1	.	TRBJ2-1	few	TGTGCCACCAGTGTAGGGAATGAGCAGTTCTTC	CATSVGNEQFF
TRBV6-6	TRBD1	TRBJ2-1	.	TGTGCCAGCGGGATACAGGGGCCCGGATACAATGAGCAGTTCTTC	CASGIQGPGYNEQFF
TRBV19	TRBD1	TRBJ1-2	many	TGTGCCAGTTGGACAGGGGCCGTCGGGGGCTACACCTTC	CASWTGAVGGYTF
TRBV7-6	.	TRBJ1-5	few	TGTGCCAGCAGCTTAAAGGGAGGTCAGCCCCAGCATTTT	CASSLKGGQPQHF
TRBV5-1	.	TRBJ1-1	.	TGCGCCAGCAGCTTGAACAACCCGGGACCAACTGAAGCTTTCTTT	CASSLNNPGPTEAFF
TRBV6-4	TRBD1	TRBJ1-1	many	TGTGCCACCCGAGCGGCCCAGGGGGCTAGCACTGAAGCTTTCTTT	CATRAAQGASTEAFF
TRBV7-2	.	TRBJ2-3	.	TGTGCCTGCAGCATCACCGACCCGAGGCAGCCGCAGTATTTT	CACSITDPRQPQYF
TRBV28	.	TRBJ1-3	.	TGTGCCAGCAGTTTATTGGGGGGTTCGGCGAGCTCTGGAAACACCATATATTTT	CASSLLGGSASSGNTIYF
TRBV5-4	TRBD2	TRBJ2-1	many	TGTGCCAGCAGCTTGGGGACTAGCGGGGTCAATGAGCAGTTCTTC	CASSLGTSGVNEQFF
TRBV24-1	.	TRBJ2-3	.	TGTGCCACCAGTGACTCCACGGGGGACCCCACAGATACGCAGTATTTT	CATSDSTGDPTDTQYF
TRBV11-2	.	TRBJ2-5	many	TGTGCCAGCAGCCTAACGCTAGGTTTTGGGGAGACCCAGTACTTC	CASSLTLGFGETQYF
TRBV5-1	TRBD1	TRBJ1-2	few	TGCGCCAGCAGCTTGGCGGACAGGGGCTCCTATGGCTACACCTTC	CASSLADRGSYGYTF
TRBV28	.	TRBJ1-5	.	TGTGCCAGCAGCCCGGGAGGCCCCCAGCATTTT	CASSPGGPQHF
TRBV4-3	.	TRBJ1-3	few	TGCGCCAGCAGCCAAGCGACGGGGACTGGAAACACCATATATTTT	CASSQATGTGNTIYF
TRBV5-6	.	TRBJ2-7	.	TGTGCCAGCAGAGAGGGTACCCCGGGCGAGCAGTACTTC	CASREGTPGEQYF
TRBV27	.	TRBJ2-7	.	TGTGCCAGCAGTTTATTGGGGGAATCTGGGGGCTACGAGCAGTACTTC	CASSLLGESGGYEQYF
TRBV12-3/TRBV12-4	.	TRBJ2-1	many	TGTGCCAGTAACAGGGCCTACAATGAGCAGTTCTTC	CASNRAYNEQFF
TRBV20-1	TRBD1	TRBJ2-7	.	TGCAGTGCTAGAGATCAGTTTACAGGGGGAGCGGAGCAGTACTTC	CSARDQFTGGAEQYF
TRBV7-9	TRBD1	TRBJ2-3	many	TGTGCCAGCAACTCAGGGACAGGGGCCATCACAGATACGCAGTATTTT	CASNSGTGAITDTQYF
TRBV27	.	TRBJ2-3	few	TGTGCCAGCAGTTTGGGGGGTTTGAGCACAGATACGCAGTATTTT	CASSLGGLSTDTQYF
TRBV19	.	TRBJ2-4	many	TGTGCCAGTAGTATAGATCTGTTGGGCGTCGACAAAAACATTCAGTACTTC	CASSIDLLGVDKNIQYF
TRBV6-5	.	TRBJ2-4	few	TGTGCCAGCAGTTACTCCCAAGCCAAAAACATTCAGTACTTC	CASSYSQAKNIQYF
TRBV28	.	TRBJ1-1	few	TGTGCCAGCGGAAGTCGGGGGATGAACACTGAAGCTTTCTTT	CASGSRGMNTEAFF
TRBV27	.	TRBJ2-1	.	TGTGCCAGCAGTACCACCCAGGGCACCCTACTTTCCGACAATGAGCAGTTCTTC	CASSTTQGTLLSDNEQFF
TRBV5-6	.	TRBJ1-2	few	TGTGCCAGCAGCCCGGGCTTCTCGGGTGACTATGGCTACACCTTC	CASSPGFSGDYGYTF
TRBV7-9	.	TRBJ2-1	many	TGTGCCAGCAGCCCGCTCGGGACTGATTCCTACAATGAGCAGTTCTTC	CASSPLGTDSYNEQFF
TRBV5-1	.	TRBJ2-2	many	TGCGCCAGCAGCTTGGTTGACACCGGGGAGCTGTTTTTT	CASSLVDTGELFF
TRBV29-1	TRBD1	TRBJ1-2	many	TGCAGCCAGGGGACAGGGTCGCATGGCTACACCTTC	CSQGTGSHGYTF
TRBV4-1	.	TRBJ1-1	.	TGCGCCAGCAGCCTAGGTTCCGTGGCTGAAGCTTTCTTT	CASSLGSVAEAFF
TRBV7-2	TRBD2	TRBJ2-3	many	TGTGCCAGCAGCTTAGAGATAGCGGGGAACACAGATACGCAGTATTTT	CASSLEIAGNTDTQYF
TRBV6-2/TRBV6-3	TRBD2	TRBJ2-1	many	TGTGCCAGCAGTTACTGGGGACTAGCAGATGAGCAGTTCTTC	CASSYWGLADEQFF
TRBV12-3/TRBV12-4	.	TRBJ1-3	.	TGTGCCAGCAGCCCCTACAACTTAAACACCATATATTTT	CASSPYNLNTIYF
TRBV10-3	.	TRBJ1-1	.	TGTGCCATCAAGCAGGCTTCATCGACTGAAGCTTTCTTT	CAIKQASSTEAFF
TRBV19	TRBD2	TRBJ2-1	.	TGTGCCACCTATGACGGGACTAGCGGGGAGATGAGCTCCTACAATGAGCAGTTCTTC	CATYDGTSGEMSSYNEQFF
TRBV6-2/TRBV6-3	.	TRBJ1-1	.	TGTGCCAGCAGCCCCGTTCTAGGGGTCACTGAAGCTTTCTTT	CASSPVLGVTEAFF
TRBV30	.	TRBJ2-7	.	TGTGCCTGGAGTCGACTAGGGATGGACGAGCAGTACTTC	CAWSRLGMDEQYF
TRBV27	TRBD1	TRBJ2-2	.	TGTGCCACCTTACCCCCGGGACAGCGAAACACCGGGGAGCTGATTTTT	CATLPPGQRNTGELIF
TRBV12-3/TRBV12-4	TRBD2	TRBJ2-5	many	TGTGCCAGCATGTTCTCGGGAGGGGAGACCCAGTACTTC	CASMFSGGETQYF
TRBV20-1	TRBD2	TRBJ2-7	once	TGCAGTGCCCCACTAGCGGGGTTAAACGAGCAGTACTTC	CSAPLAGLNEQYF
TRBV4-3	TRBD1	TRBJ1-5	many	TGCGCCAGCAGCCAAGATGGGACAGGGGCTCAGCCCCAGCATTTT	CASSQDGTGAQPQHF